This TCR beta chain was captured by sequencing in a study of T-cell reconstitution after alpha-beta-depleted transplantation in children. Construction of the TCRbeta library involved unique molecular identifiers. TCRdb passed the PCR reads through MiXCR, listing each CDR3 protein once. This sample has some 450,000 distinct CDR3 sequences, with 43% found just once. Details on this clonotype: What it recognizes is unknown.

Study-wide findings and caveats: Newly produced T cells mostly provided counts and TCRbeta diversity after one year, as hyperexpanded clones declined. From surviving recipient T cells and thymic progenitors came the high day-60 TCRbeta diversity observed in some patients. Alpha-beta T cells present about two months after transplant were reported to originate from several hundred expanded graft clones.

The origin of this receptor is a girl aged 2 to 9 with aplastic anemia, due to receive a stem cell transplant. The sample here was PBMCs, taken before TCRalphabeta/CD19-depleted stem cell transplant.

The CDR3 here is CASSEGQGPAYEQYF. CDR3 coding DNA: TGTGCCAGCAGTGAAGGGCAGGGTCCAGCCTACGAGCAGTACTTC. The chain uses TRBV6-4 and TRBJ2-7; a possible D gene is TRBD1 (5 bases). This CDR3 region has 15 residues. Trimming pared 3 bases from V and 2 bases from J, leaving 14 bases between. Germline CDR1 MRHNA, CDR2 SNTAGT.